This T cell receptor (beta chain) came from a study of T cells after posttransplantation cyclophosphamide. Libraries were prepared by immunoSEQ multiplex PCR; TCRdb keeps only in-frame clonotypes and omits some of them. The sample records 21,000 or so clones, approximately 98% being singletons. The junction had 1 base not matched to a gene; V was cut back by 0 bases and J by 3 bases. Germline CDR1 MGHRA, CDR2 YSYEKL. CDR3 size: 15 residues. The genes are TRBV4-1 and TRBJ2-7, with 11 bases that match TRBD2. Sequenced sample: naive CD8+ T cells sorted from PBMCs. This TCR derives from a man aged 35 to 55 in good health, CMV-negative, and a related stem cell transplant donor. In DNA form, the CDR3 reads TGCGCCAGCAGCCAAGAGCTAGCGGGAGGCTACGAGCAGTACTTC. It encodes CASSQELAGGYEQYF.